This T cell receptor (beta chain) emerged from a study of circulating and synovial CD4+ cells in juvenile arthritis. Using immunoSEQ multiplex PCR, the repertoire was profiled, and TCRdb retains in-frame clones only, with some absent. This table holds over 30,000 clones, 90% to 95% found once. General study findings and limits: Bulk blood CD4 repertoires were more diverse than these.

From germline, CDR1 is LNHDA and CDR2 SQIVND (reference sequence). The V and J ends lost 4 bases and 5 bases respectively, with 14 bases between them. The CDR3 covers 14 residues. About this clone itself: Its matching antigen is unknown.

The chain has TRBV19 and TRBJ1-2, with a tentative D call TRBD1 (5 bases). The sample was CD4+ T cells from blood. This clonotype was obtained from a human donor with juvenile idiopathic arthritis. CDR3 in amino acids: CASSTPSRGYGYTF. As DNA, the CDR3 is TGTGCCAGTAGTACCCCGTCGCGGGGGTATGGCTACACCTTC. Complete variable domain (other parts from reference TRBV19 and TRBJ1-2): DGGITQSPKYLFRKEGQNVTLSCEQNLNHDAMYWYRQDPGQGLRLIYYSQIVNDFQKGDIAEGYSVSREKKESFPLTVTSAQKNPTAFYLCASSTPSRGYGYTFGSGTRLTVV.